The 5 T cell receptor beta chains listed next were all sequenced from one sample in a study of blood T cell repertoires in COVID-19. Repertoires were generated with immunoSEQ multiplex PCR, while TCRdb's copy carries only in-frame clones and drops some. The profile covers about 270,000 clones, with 90% appearing a single time and roughly 3.9% taken by the ten largest. What was sequenced was PBMCs or T cells enriched from blood (not recorded which). The source of these receptors is a woman in her twenties or thirties with acute COVID-19.

This chain links TRBV28 with TRBJ1-5; D gene uncertain. Trimming pared 3 bases from V and 4 bases from J, leaving 7 bases between. This CDR3 region has 13 residues. The germline CDR1 and CDR2 sequences are MDHEN and SYDVKM. The CDR3 nucleotides read TGTGCCAGCAGTTTCGCGGCGAATCAGCCCCAGCATTTT. Encoded protein: CASSFAANQPQHF.

The chain uses TRBV7-3 and TRBJ1-2; D might be TRBD1 (6 bases). Germline V gives CDR1 SGHTA, CDR2 FQGTGA. V shed 4 bases and J shed 0 bases, with 9 bases lying between them. This CDR3 has 14 residues. The CDR3 DNA reads TGTGCCAGCAGCTCTGGACAGACTAACTATGGCTACACCTTC. Encoded protein: CASSSGQTNYGYTF.

This clone was counted a single time. In the same sample, other DNA sequences code for this CDR3. This chain links TRBV9 with TRBJ2-3, with 11 bases fitting TRBD1. Germline trimming cut 0 bases from V and 4 bases from J; bases unmatched to any gene: 1. Looked up from germline, CDR1 is SGDLS and CDR2 is YYNGEE. The CDR3 is 15 residues long. CDR3 DNA: TGTGCCAGCAGCGTAGGGACAGGGGGCGCAGATACGCAGTATTTT. It codes for CASSVGTGGADTQYF.

This chain connects TRBV6-5 to TRBJ1-5; tentative D call: TRBD1 (5 bases). Trimming took 10 bases from V and 1 from J, leaving 8 bases between them. Germline V gene sequence: CDR1 MNHEY, CDR2 SVGAGI. The CDR3 totals 12 residues. CDR3 in amino acids: CATRESNQPQHF. CDR3 nucleotides: TGTGCCACCAGGGAGAGCAATCAGCCCCAGCATTTT.

This chain uses TRBV10-3 with TRBJ2-7; maybe TRBD1 (5 bases). The CDR3 loop spans 12 amino acids. V shed 4 bases and J shed 5 bases, with 9 bases lying between them. The V gene's germline CDR1 is ENHRY and CDR2 SYGVKD. The CDR3 DNA sequence: TGTGCCATCAGTGGAACAGGTCACGAGCAGTACTTC. It is translated as CAISGTGHEQYF.